This T cell receptor (beta chain) comes out of a study of Ad26.COV2.S vaccination and SARS-CoV-2 variants. Study at large: Recipients of Ad26.COV2.S got it intramuscularly, once or twice 56 days apart.

Noted treatment: some 20 received Ad26.COV2.S at low or high dose, single or two shots; a few received placebo; per-sample allocation not given. Collection of the samples took place on day 63 after the first injection of vaccine or placebo. As its vector, the vaccine had Ad26, which expressed Wuhan-strain SARS-CoV-2 spike. Measured with immunoSEQ multiplex PCR; TCRdb has only the in-frame clones, and not every one. The sample has about 350,000 clones, roughly 90% seen once. The germline V gene has CDR1 MNHEY and CDR2 SMNVEV (reference sequence). The V end was cut by 5 bases, the J end by 0 bases, with 17 bases between. The CDR3 runs 17 residues.

The sequences come from peripheral blood, collected in a trial of Ad26.COV2.S vaccine versus placebo. The chain links TRBV27 to TRBJ2-1; D tentatively reads TRBD1 or TRBD2 (5 bases each). The TCR sequence derives from a person aged 18 to 59 who received the Ad26.COV2.S COVID-19 vaccine or a placebo. The CDR3 bases are TGTGCCAGCAGTCCGGGGCTAGTCACCAGCTCCTACAATGAGCAGTTCTTC. This encodes CASSPGLVTSSYNEQFF.